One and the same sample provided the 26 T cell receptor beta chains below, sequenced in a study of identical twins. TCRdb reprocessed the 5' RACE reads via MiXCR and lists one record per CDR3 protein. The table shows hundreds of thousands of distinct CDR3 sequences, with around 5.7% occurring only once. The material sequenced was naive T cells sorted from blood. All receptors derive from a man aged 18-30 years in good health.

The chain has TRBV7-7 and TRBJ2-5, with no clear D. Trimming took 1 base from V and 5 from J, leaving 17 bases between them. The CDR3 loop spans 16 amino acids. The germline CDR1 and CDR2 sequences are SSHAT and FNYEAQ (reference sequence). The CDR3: CASSLEWASLGETQYF. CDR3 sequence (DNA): TGTGCCAGCAGCTTAGAGTGGGCGTCCCTGGGGGAGACCCAGTACTTC.

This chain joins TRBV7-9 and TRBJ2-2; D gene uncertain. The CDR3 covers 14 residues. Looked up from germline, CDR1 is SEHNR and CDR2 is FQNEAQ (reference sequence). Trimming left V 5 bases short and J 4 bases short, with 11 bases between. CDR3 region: CASSETLGTGELFF. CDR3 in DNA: TGTGCCAGCAGCGAAACCCTCGGCACCGGGGAGCTGTTTTTT.

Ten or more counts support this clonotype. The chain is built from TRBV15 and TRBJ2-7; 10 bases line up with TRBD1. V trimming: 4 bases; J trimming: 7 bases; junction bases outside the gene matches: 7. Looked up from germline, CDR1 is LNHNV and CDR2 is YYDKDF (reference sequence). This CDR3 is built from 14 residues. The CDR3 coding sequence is TGTGCCACCAGCACCGGGACAGGGGTGAGTGAGCAGTACTTC. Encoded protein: CATSTGTGVSEQYF. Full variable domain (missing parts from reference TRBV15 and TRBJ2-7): DAMVIQNPRYQVTQFGKPVTLSCSQTLNHNVMYWYQQKSSQAPKLLFHYYDKDFNNEADTPDNFQSRRPNTSFCFLDIRSPGLGDTAMYLCATSTGTGVSEQYFGPGTRLTVT.

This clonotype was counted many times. This CDR3 is CASSLEGGPDTQYF. CDR3 sequence (DNA): TGCGCCAGCAGCTTGGAAGGGGGCCCAGATACGCAGTATTTT. This chain connects TRBV5-1 to TRBJ2-3; 7 bases line up with TRBD1. This CDR3 is built from 14 residues. Germline trimming cut 0 bases from V and 4 bases from J; bases unmatched to any gene: 2. Germline V CDR1 and CDR2: SGHRS, YFSETQ.

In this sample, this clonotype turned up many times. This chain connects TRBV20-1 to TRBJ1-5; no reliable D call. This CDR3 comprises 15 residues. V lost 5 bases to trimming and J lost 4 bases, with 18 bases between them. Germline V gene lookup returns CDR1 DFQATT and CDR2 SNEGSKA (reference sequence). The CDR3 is CSAGTRRVGNQPQHF. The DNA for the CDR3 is TGCAGTGCTGGTACCAGGAGGGTAGGTAATCAGCCCCAGCATTTT.

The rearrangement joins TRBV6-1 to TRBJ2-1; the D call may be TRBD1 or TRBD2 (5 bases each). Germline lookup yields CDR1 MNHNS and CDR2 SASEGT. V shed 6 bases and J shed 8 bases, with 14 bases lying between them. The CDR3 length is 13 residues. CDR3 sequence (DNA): TGTGCCAGCAGCCCACGAGGGGCGGATGAGCAGTTCTTC. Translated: CASSPRGADEQFF.

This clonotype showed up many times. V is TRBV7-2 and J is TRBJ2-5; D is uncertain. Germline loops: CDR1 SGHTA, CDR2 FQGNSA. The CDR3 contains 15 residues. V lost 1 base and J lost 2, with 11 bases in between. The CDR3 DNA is TGTGCCAGCAGCTTAGTTACCAGCAGACAAGAGACCCAGTACTTC. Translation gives CASSLVTSRQETQYF.

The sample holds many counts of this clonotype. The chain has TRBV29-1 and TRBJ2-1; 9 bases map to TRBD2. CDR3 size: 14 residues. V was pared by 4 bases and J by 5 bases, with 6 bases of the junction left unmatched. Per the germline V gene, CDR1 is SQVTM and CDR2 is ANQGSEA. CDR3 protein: CSVVAGGWDNEQFF. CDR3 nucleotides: TGCAGCGTTGTGGCGGGAGGGTGGGACAATGAGCAGTTCTTC.

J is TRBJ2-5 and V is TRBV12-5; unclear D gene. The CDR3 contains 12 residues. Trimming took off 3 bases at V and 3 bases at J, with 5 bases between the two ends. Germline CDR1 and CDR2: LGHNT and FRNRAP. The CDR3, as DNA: TGTGCTAGTGGTTTCTTAGAAGAGACCCAGTACTTC. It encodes CASGFLEETQYF.

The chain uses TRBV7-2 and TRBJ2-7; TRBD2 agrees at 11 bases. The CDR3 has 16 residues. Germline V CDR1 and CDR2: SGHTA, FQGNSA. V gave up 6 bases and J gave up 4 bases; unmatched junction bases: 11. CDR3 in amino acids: CASSRKLAGVPYEQYV. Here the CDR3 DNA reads TGTGCCAGCAGTCGAAAACTAGCGGGAGTCCCTTACGAGCAGTACGTC.

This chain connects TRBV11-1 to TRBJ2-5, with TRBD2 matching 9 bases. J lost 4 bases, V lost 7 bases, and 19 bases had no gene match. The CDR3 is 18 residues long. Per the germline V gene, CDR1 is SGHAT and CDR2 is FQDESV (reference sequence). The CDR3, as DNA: TGTGCCAGCAAACTTGGGCTAGCGGGAACACCTCTGGGAGAGACCCAGTACTTC. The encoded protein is CASKLGLAGTPLGETQYF.

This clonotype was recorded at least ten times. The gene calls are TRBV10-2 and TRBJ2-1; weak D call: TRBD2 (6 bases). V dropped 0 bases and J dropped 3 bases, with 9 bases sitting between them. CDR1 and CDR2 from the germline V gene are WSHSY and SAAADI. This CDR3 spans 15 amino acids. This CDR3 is CASSESGGSYNEQFF. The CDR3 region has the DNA TGCGCCAGCAGTGAGTCGGGGGGAAGCTACAATGAGCAGTTCTTC.

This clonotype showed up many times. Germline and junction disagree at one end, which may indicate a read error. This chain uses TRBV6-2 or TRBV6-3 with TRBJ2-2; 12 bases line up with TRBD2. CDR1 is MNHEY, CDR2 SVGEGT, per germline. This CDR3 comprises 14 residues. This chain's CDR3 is CAGRLAGVPGELFF. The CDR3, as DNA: TGTGCCGGCAGACTAGCGGGAGTTCCCGGGGAGCTGTTTTTT.

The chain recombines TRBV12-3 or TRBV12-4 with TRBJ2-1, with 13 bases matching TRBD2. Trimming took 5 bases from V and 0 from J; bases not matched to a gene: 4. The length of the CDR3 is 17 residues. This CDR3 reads CASSPLAGGSSYNEQFF. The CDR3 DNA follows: TGTGCCAGCAGTCCACTAGCGGGAGGGAGCTCCTACAATGAGCAGTTCTTC.

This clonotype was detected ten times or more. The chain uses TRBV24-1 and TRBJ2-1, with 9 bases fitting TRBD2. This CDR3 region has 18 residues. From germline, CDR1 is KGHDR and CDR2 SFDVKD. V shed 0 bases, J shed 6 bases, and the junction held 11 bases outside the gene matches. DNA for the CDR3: TGTGCCACCAGTGATTTGACGAAGGCGGGAGGGCCTTTCAATGAGCAGTTCTTC. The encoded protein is CATSDLTKAGGPFNEQFF.

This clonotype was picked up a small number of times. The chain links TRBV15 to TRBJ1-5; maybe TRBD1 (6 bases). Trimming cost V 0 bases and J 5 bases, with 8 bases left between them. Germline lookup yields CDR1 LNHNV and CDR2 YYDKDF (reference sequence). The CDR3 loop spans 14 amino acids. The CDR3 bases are TGTGCCACCAGCAGAGATTCAGGGGATCAGCCCCAGCATTTT. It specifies CATSRDSGDQPQHF.

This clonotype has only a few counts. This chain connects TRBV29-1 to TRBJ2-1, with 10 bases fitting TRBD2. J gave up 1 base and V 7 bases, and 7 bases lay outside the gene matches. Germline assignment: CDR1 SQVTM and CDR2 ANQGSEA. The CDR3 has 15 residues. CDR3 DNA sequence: TGCAGCGGGAGAAGCGGGAGGGCGTCCTACAATGAGCAGTTCTTC. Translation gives CSGRSGRASYNEQFF.

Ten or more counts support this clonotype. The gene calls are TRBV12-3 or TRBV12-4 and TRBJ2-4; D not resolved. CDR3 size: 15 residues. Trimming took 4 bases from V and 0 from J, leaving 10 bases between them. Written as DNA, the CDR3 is TGTGCCAGCAGTTGGGCAGCTCGAGCCAAAAACATTCAGTACTTC. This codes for CASSWAARAKNIQYF.

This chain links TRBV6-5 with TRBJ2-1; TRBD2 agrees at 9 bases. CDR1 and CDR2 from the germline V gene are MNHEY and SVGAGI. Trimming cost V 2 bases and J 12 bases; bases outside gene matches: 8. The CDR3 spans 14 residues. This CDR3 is CASSYELAGVGQFF. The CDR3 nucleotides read TGTGCCAGCAGTTACGAGTTAGCGGGGGTAGGGCAGTTCTTC.

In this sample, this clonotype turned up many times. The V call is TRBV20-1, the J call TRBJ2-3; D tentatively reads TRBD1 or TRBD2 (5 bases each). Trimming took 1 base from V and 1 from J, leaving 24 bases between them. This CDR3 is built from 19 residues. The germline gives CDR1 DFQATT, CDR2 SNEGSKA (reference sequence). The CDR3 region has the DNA TGCAGTGCTAGAGGGATAGTGGAGAGCTCGAGGGGTGGCACAGATACGCAGTATTTT. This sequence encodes CSARGIVESSRGGTDTQYF.

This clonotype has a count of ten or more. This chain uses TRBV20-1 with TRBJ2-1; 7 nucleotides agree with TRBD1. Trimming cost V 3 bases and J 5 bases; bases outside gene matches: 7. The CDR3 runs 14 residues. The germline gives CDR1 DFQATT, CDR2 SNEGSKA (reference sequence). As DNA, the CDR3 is TGCAGTGCTAGGTACAGGGGTCCCCACAATGAGCAGTTCTTC. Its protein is CSARYRGPHNEQFF.

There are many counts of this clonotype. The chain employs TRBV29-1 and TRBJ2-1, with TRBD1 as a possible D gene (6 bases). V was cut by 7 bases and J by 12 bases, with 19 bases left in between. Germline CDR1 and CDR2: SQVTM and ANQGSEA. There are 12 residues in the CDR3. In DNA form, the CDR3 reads TGCAGCGCCCTAACAGGGACGGCAGGGCAGTTCTTC. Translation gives CSALTGTAGQFF.

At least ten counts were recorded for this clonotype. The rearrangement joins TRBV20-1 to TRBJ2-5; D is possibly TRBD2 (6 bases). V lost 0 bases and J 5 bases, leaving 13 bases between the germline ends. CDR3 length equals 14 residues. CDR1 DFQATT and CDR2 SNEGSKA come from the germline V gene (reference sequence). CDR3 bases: TGCAGTGCTAGAGATAGGAGGGGCGCGGAGACCCAGTACTTC. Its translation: CSARDRRGAETQYF.

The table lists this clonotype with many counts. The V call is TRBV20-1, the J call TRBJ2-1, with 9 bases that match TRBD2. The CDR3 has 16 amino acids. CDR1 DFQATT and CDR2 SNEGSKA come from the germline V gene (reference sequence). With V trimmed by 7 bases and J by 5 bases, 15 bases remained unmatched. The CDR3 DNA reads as TGCAGTGGTCTGCCAAAATGGTCTAGCGGGAACAATGAGCAGTTCTTC. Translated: CSGLPKWSSGNNEQFF.

The CDR3 here is CASSYSKRGGNSPLHF. The CDR3, as DNA: TGTGCCAGCAGTTACTCGAAGAGGGGAGGGAATTCACCCCTCCACTTT. The J gene is TRBJ1-6, the V gene TRBV6-5, with D tentatively TRBD1 (5 bases). The germline V gene encodes CDR1 MNHEY and CDR2 SVGAGI. The CDR3 contains 16 residues. Trimming took 0 bases from V and 7 from J, leaving 13 bases between them.

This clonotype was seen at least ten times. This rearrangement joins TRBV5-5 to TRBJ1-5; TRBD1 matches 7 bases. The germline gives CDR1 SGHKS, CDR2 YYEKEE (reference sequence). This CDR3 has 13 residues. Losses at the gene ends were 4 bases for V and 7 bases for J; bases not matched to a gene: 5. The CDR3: CASSRDRVQPQHF. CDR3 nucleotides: TGTGCCAGCAGCCGCGACAGGGTACAGCCCCAGCATTTT.